Included here is one T cell receptor beta chain sequence, with context. This sample was taken from a study of blood T cells in healthy people across ages. Roughly 10 milliliters of peripheral blood were drawn from each donor into EDTA-treated tubes. Sample-barcoded 5' priming and a J-beta primer mix drove a second PCR of 7 to 11 cycles. A tag from a template-switch adaptor with 12 random nucleotides marked each cDNA molecule. TCRdb independently ran MiXCR on the 5' RACE reads; one entry per CDR3 protein. The profile covers about 830,000 distinct CDR3 sequences, with about three fifths appearing a single time and about 20% taken by the ten largest. The sample comprised blood. This sequence was found in a man younger than 45 in good health.

CDR3 sequence (DNA): TGCAGCGGGTTAGCGGGAGGGCCGAAGACCCAGTACTTC. Protein: CSGLAGGPKTQYF. The V call is TRBV29-1, the J call TRBJ2-5; 11 bases are shared with TRBD2. This CDR3 comprises 13 residues. Germline assignment: CDR1 SQVTM and CDR2 ANQGSEA. Germline trimming cut 7 bases from V and 6 bases from J; bases unmatched to any gene: 7.